A single sample gave rise to the 6 T cell receptor beta chains below, sequenced in a study of tumor-infiltrating lymphocytes in localized non-small cell lung cancer. Sequenced by immunoSEQ multiplex PCR; TCRdb stores in-frame clones only, minus some. The profile shows some 13,000 clones, around two thirds of them singletons. The sequenced sample consisted of uninvolved lung tissue not adjacent to the tumor. All receptors come from a human donor with non-small cell lung cancer.

This chain links TRBV7-2 with TRBJ1-4; tentatively, D is TRBD1 (5 bases). Germline loops: CDR1 SGHTA, CDR2 FQGNSA. This CDR3 has 17 residues. Trimming pared 8 bases from V and 0 bases from J, leaving 19 bases between. CDR3: CASCRVGLGATNEKLFF. The CDR3 region has the DNA TGTGCCAGCTGCCGGGTGGGCCTGGGGGCAACTAATGAAAAACTGTTTTTT.

This chain uses TRBV25-1 with TRBJ2-2; D may be TRBD1 (6 bases). The V end lost 3 bases, the J end lost 5 bases, and 16 bases lay between the germline ends. There are 16 residues in the CDR3. Germline V lookup: CDR1 MGHDK, CDR2 SYGVNS. The CDR3 coding sequence is TGTGCCAGCAGTGACCCCTTACAGGGTTGGACCGGGGAGCTGTTTTTT. Residues: CASSDPLQGWTGELFF.

This clone was counted a few times. The V call is TRBV6-4, the J call TRBJ2-3, with 13 bases aligning to TRBD2. V was clipped by 2 bases and J by 2 bases; unmatched bases: 1. The CDR3 totals 16 residues. Germline lookup yields CDR1 MRHNA and CDR2 SNTAGT. CDR3 in amino acids: CASSDTSGGATDTQYF. DNA for the CDR3: TGTGCCAGCAGTGACACTAGCGGGGGGGCCACAGATACGCAGTATTTT.

V gene TRBV10-3 combines with J gene TRBJ2-2; the D call may be TRBD1 or TRBD2 (6 bases each). V lost 8 bases, J lost 5 bases, and 9 bases lay in between. The CDR3 loop spans 12 amino acids. Germline V gives CDR1 ENHRY, CDR2 SYGVKD. In nucleotides, the CDR3 is TGTGCCATCGGAGGGGGAACCGGGGAGCTGTTTTTT. This translates into CAIGGGTGELFF.

The chain has TRBV2 and TRBJ1-1; a weak D match, TRBD1 (5 bases). This CDR3 is 13 amino acids long. Germline V gene data show CDR1 as SNHLY and CDR2 as FYNNEI. V lost 8 bases to trimming and J lost 0 bases, with 10 bases between them. The CDR3 is CASERGLNTEAFF. The CDR3 bases are TGTGCCAGCGAAAGGGGTTTGAACACTGAAGCTTTCTTT.

The rearrangement uses TRBV6-6 and TRBJ2-3; no definite D call. Germline V gene lookup returns CDR1 MNHNY and CDR2 SVGAGI (reference sequence). Trimming stripped 0 bases from V and 4 bases from J, with 11 bases between. This CDR3 spans 15 amino acids. The CDR3 here is CASSYSITLPDTQYF. CDR3 sequence (DNA): TGTGCCAGCAGTTACTCCATCACCCTCCCAGATACGCAGTATTTT.